This paragraph reports one T cell receptor (beta chain). This entry belongs to a study of T-cell reconstitution after alpha-beta-depleted transplantation in children. V was clipped by 2 bases and J by 0 bases; unmatched bases: 10. CDR1 and CDR2 from the germline V gene are SGHAT and FQDESV (reference sequence). The CDR3 covers 17 residues. Researchers prepared the TCRbeta library using unique molecular identifiers, the study reports. From the PCR reads, TCRdb called clonotypes with MiXCR, one entry per CDR3 protein. Of some 840,000 distinct CDR3 sequences listed, 16% are singletons. The clonotype was recovered from a male patient younger than 18 who had a stem cell transplant for acute lymphoblastic leukemia, so the T cells may come from the graft donor. This sample comprised PBMCs, mostly from graft donor cells, obtained 360 days after TCRalphabeta/CD19-depleted stem cell transplant. This rearrangement joins TRBV11-1 to TRBJ2-7; 7 nucleotides match TRBD2. This chain's CDR3 is CASSLSAGVWSSYEQYF. The CDR3 bases are TGTGCCAGCAGCTTATCCGCGGGAGTTTGGAGCTCCTACGAGCAGTACTTC.